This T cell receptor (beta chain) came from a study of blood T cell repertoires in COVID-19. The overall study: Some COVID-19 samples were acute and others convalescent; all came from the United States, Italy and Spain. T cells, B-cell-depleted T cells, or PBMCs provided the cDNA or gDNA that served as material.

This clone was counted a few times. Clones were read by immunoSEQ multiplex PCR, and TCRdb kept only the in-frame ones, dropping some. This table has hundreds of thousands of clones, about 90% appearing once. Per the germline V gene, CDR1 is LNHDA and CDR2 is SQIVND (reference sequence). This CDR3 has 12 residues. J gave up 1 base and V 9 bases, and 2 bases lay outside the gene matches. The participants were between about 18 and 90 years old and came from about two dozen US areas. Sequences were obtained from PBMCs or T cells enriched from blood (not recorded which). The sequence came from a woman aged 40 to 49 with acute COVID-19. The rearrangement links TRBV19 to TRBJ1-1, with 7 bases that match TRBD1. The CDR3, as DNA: TGTGCCAGCCACAGGGGGAACACTGAAGCTTTCTTT. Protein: CASHRGNTEAFF.